Described below is a single T cell receptor (beta chain) sequence and its context. Its antigen remains unknown. This specimen belongs to a study of cytomegalovirus exposure and HLA in healthy donors. Study overall: There were around 100 million unique TCR beta sequences, drawn from 150 million to 200 million T cells, in an earlier analysis. Whole-study findings and limits: It was approximately 170 TCR beta chains that were listed as cytomegalovirus-associated.

The V gene lost 2 bases and the J gene lost 2 bases, with 6 bases spanning the gap. Germline CDR1 reads ENHRY; CDR2 reads SYGVKD. The CDR3 is 13 amino acids. The study ran its PCR with 60 Vbeta and 13 Jbeta primers. Libraries were prepared by immunoSEQ multiplex PCR; TCRdb keeps only in-frame clonotypes and omits some of them. In the table there are about 150,000 clones, approximately 77% of which are singletons. This chain uses TRBV10-3 with TRBJ1-1; weak D call: TRBD1 (5 bases). The TCR was taken from a woman between 40 and 55 years old in good health and CMV-seronegative. Sequenced: PBMCs. CDR3 coding DNA: TGTGCCATCAGTGAGCAGGGTAACACTGAAGCTTTCTTT. Protein product: CAISEQGNTEAFF.